Each of the 28 T cell receptor beta chains below was sequenced from the same sample in a study of molecular identifiers for immune sequencing clone quantification. TCRdb analysed the PCR reads with MiXCR anew, one entry per CDR3 protein. In the table there are over 550,000 distinct CDR3 sequences, about 25% of which are singletons. Sequenced material: naive CD8+ T cells from blood, with Jurkat cell RNA spiked in. The sample's subset: FACS-sorted CD8+CD4-CCR7+CD45RA+ naive T cells. The receptors stem from a human donor in good health. Some libraries in this study had Jurkat cell RNA spiked in.

The chain couples TRBV30 to TRBJ2-1; tentative D call: TRBD2 (5 bases). Looked up from germline, CDR1 is GTSNPN and CDR2 is SVGIG (reference sequence). CDR3 size: 13 residues. The germline V and J ends were trimmed by 2 bases and 9 bases, with 14 bases remaining between them. CDR3 protein: CAWSPGWRGEQFF. For the CDR3, the DNA is TGTGCCTGGAGTCCGGGGTGGCGCGGTGAGCAGTTCTTC. Supplemented by reference TRBV30 and TRBJ2-1, the full variable domain reads SQTIHQWPATLVQPVGSPLSLECTVEGTSNPNLYWYRQAAGRGLQLLFYSVGIGQISSEVPQNLSASRPQDRQFILSSKKLLLSDSGFYLCAWSPGWRGEQFFGPGTRLTVL.

This clonotype came up many times. The rearrangement joins TRBV4-2 to TRBJ2-2, with D tentatively TRBD2 (5 bases). This CDR3 is built from 13 residues. CDR1 and CDR2 from the germline V gene are LGHNA and YNFKEQ. V lost 1 base to trimming and J lost 8 bases, with 8 bases between them. CDR3 region: CASSQARAGELFF. In DNA form, the CDR3 reads TGTGCCAGCAGCCAAGCGCGGGCTGGGGAGCTGTTTTTT.

In its sample, this clonotype was seen a few times. V and J are TRBV5-1 and TRBJ2-1, with 8 nucleotides matching TRBD2. CDR3 length: 14 residues. The ends lost 7 bases at V and 1 base at J; junction bases unmatched: 4. Germline V gene lookup returns CDR1 SGHRS and CDR2 YFSETQ. CDR3 nucleotide sequence: TGCGCCAGCTCGGGGACTAGGTCCTACAATGAGCAGTTCTTC. Its translation: CASSGTRSYNEQFF.

The chain links TRBV10-1 to TRBJ2-7, with D perhaps TRBD1 (5 bases). Germline-derived CDR1 and CDR2 are WNHNN and SYGVQD (reference sequence). The CDR3 loop spans 13 amino acids. Trimming cost V 4 bases and J 2 bases, with 9 bases left between them. CDR3: CASSGQPAYEQYF. CDR3 bases: TGCGCCAGCAGTGGACAGCCAGCCTACGAGCAGTACTTC.

The genes are TRBV9 and TRBJ2-5; D is possibly TRBD2 (5 bases). Germline loops: CDR1 SGDLS, CDR2 YYNGEE. V lost 4 bases to trimming and J lost 5 bases, with 15 bases between them. This CDR3 is 14 amino acids long. The CDR3 coding sequence is TGTGCCAGCAGCCCATACAGAGGGTACGAGACCCAGTACTTC. Residues: CASSPYRGYETQYF. Together with reference TRBV9 and TRBJ2-5, the CDR3 gives the full variable domain: DSGVTQTPKHLITATGQRVTLRCSPRSGDLSVYWYQQSLDQGLQFLIQYYNGEERAKGNILERFSAQQFPDLHSELNLSSLELGDSALYFCASSPYRGYETQYFGPGTRLLVL.

The chain uses TRBV6-2 or TRBV6-3 and TRBJ1-5; no clear D. The CDR3 consists of 14 residues. V was pared by 2 bases and J by 6 bases, with 11 bases between. The germline CDR1 and CDR2 sequences are MNHEY and SVGEGT. The chain's CDR3 is CASSYGDFLQPQHF. In DNA, the CDR3 is TGTGCCAGCAGTTACGGTGATTTCCTTCAGCCCCAGCATTTT.

The chain employs TRBV6-5 and TRBJ2-2; 11 nucleotides align to TRBD2. Germline CDR1 and CDR2: MNHEY and SVGAGI. The CDR3 extends over 16 amino acids. The ends lost 7 bases at V and 4 bases at J; junction bases unmatched: 8. The CDR3 spells CASTLTSGSGTGELFF. The CDR3, as DNA: TGTGCCAGCACCTTAACTAGCGGGAGTGGCACCGGGGAGCTGTTTTTT.

J is TRBJ2-2 and V is TRBV6-5; D not certain. Germline V gene sequence: CDR1 MNHEY, CDR2 SVGAGI. The CDR3 runs to 16 residues. V gave up 2 bases and J gave up 5 bases, with 15 bases separating them. The CDR3 nucleotides read TGTGCCAGCAGTTACCCGATTCGGCCCACGACCGGGGAGCTGTTTTTT. Protein sequence: CASSYPIRPTTGELFF.

The chain employs TRBV29-1 and TRBJ2-3, with D perhaps TRBD1 or TRBD2 (5 bases each). The germline gives CDR1 SQVTM, CDR2 ANQGSEA. There are 16 residues in the CDR3. In DNA, the CDR3 is TGCCGCGCCAGTGGGGGAATCCCGCCGTCGCCCGCTACGCAGTATTTT. This sequence encodes CRASGGIPPSPATQYF.

This chain joins TRBV7-9 and TRBJ1-3, with TRBD1 matching over 10 bases. V shed 1 base and J 6 bases; nucleotides not matched to a gene: 3. Looked up from germline, CDR1 is SEHNR and CDR2 is FQNEAQ (reference sequence). This CDR3 region has 15 residues. CDR3: CASSLGDRGENTIYF. Written as DNA, the CDR3 is TGTGCCAGCAGCTTAGGGGACAGGGGAGAAAACACCATATATTTT. Combining the CDR3 with reference TRBV7-9 and TRBJ1-3 gives the whole variable domain DTGVSQNPRHKITKRGQNVTFRCDPISEHNRLYWYRQTLGQGPEFLTYFQNEAQLEKSRLLSDRFSAERPKGSFSTLEIQRTEQGDSAMYLCASSLGDRGENTIYFGEGSWLTVV.

Ten or more counts support this clonotype. The chain links TRBV5-5 to TRBJ2-3; no reliable D call. Per germline, CDR1 SGHKS and CDR2 YYEKEE (reference sequence). The germline V and J ends were trimmed by 6 bases and 2 bases, with 22 bases remaining between them. This CDR3 contains 17 residues. For the CDR3, the DNA is TGTGCCAGCACCCATCTACTTGTCCAAGGATTCACAGATACGCAGTATTTT. Translation gives CASTHLLVQGFTDTQYF.

J is TRBJ2-1 and V is TRBV5-1; TRBD2 aligns across 13 bases. Trimming at V came to 6 bases and at J to 3 bases, leaving 3 bases not matched to a gene. The CDR3 is made up of 15 amino acids. Germline assignment: CDR1 SGHRS and CDR2 YFSETQ. The CDR3 is CASTRTSGGYNEQFF. The CDR3, as DNA: TGCGCCAGCACCCGGACTAGCGGGGGCTACAATGAGCAGTTCTTC.

This clonotype was detected ten times or more. CDR3 bases: TGTGCCAGCAGCGATGGTGACTCGAACACCGGGGAGCTGTTTTTT. Residues: CASSDGDSNTGELFF. This sequence joins TRBV5-5 and TRBJ2-2, with D unclear. The CDR3 length is 15 residues. With 4 bases removed from V and 0 bases from J, the gap between germline ends came to 10 bases. Germline CDR1 SGHKS, CDR2 YYEKEE (reference sequence).

This clonotype was detected only a few times. The chain uses TRBV15 and TRBJ1-1; no firm D call. The CDR3 has 11 residues. The V gene's germline CDR1 is LNHNV and CDR2 YYDKDF (reference sequence). Trimming took 3 bases from V and 11 from J, leaving 10 bases between them. The CDR3 DNA is TGTGCCACCAGCAGTGGACCAACGGCTTTCTTT. Protein sequence: CATSSGPTAFF.

This clonotype was counted a few times. This sequence joins TRBV7-9 and TRBJ1-1; unclear D gene. V gave up 0 bases and J gave up 4 bases, with 12 bases separating them. The CDR3 runs 15 residues. Germline V gives CDR1 SEHNR, CDR2 FQNEAQ (reference sequence). DNA of the CDR3: TGTGCCAGCAGCTTAGCGCCTAGCCGGAGCACTGAAGCTTTCTTT. It translates to CASSLAPSRSTEAFF.

This chain joins TRBV9 and TRBJ1-3; tentatively, D is TRBD1 (5 bases). V was shortened by 4 bases and J by 0 bases, with 20 bases between the two germline ends. Germline V gene sequence: CDR1 SGDLS, CDR2 YYNGEE. This CDR3 region has 18 residues. The CDR3 here is CASSSRPRDPSSGNTIYF. The DNA for the CDR3 is TGTGCCAGCAGCTCTCGACCCAGGGACCCATCCTCTGGAAACACCATATATTTT.

The table lists this clonotype with a few counts. The rearrangement uses TRBV19 and TRBJ2-5, with 9 bases that match TRBD2. This CDR3 contains 16 residues. Germline CDR1 reads LNHDA; CDR2 reads SQIVND (reference sequence). J gave up 2 bases and V 2 bases, and 6 bases lay outside the gene matches. The CDR3 reads CASSISASGVQETQYF. The DNA of the CDR3 is TGTGCCAGTAGTATATCTGCTAGCGGGGTACAAGAGACCCAGTACTTC.

In its sample, this clonotype was seen many times. V usage is TRBV29-1 and J usage is TRBJ2-3; D possibly corresponds to TRBD1 (6 bases). V lost 3 bases and J lost 3, with 7 bases in between. The CDR3 covers 12 residues. Germline-derived CDR1 and CDR2 are SQVTM and ANQGSEA. The chain's CDR3 is CSVDQGTDTQYF. CDR3 in DNA: TGCAGCGTTGACCAGGGGACAGATACGCAGTATTTT.

This clonotype was recorded many times. The CDR3 sequence is CSASRSGSAGTQYF. CDR3 bases: TGCAGTGCTAGTCGTAGCGGGAGTGCGGGTACGCAGTATTTT. The chain combines TRBV20-1 with TRBJ2-3; TRBD2 aligns across 9 bases. Germline V gene lookup returns CDR1 DFQATT and CDR2 SNEGSKA (reference sequence). The trim removed 3 bases at V and 8 bases at J, leaving 9 bases unmatched. This CDR3 is 14 amino acids long.

This clonotype was observed at least ten times. J is TRBJ1-4 and V is TRBV6-2 or TRBV6-3, with D uncertain. Trimming shortened V by 10 bases and J by 7 bases, and 16 bases separated the two germline ends. The germline gives CDR1 MNHEY, CDR2 SVGEGT. The CDR3 has 13 residues. The DNA for the CDR3 is TGTGCCACCCAAGGACCGCCGGGTGAAAAACTGTTTTTT. Protein product: CATQGPPGEKLFF.

The chain links TRBV7-2 to TRBJ2-5, with D maybe TRBD2 (5 bases). Deletions cut 0 bases from V and 0 bases from J, with 11 bases between. The CDR3 is made up of 16 amino acids. The germline gives CDR1 SGHTA, CDR2 FQGNSA. This chain's CDR3 is CASSLALGGYQETQYF. The CDR3 region has the DNA TGTGCCAGCAGCTTAGCGCTCGGCGGGTACCAAGAGACCCAGTACTTC.

The chain combines TRBV12-3 or TRBV12-4 with TRBJ2-2; tentatively, D is TRBD2 (5 bases). Trimming took 0 bases from V and 4 from J, leaving 9 bases between them. This CDR3 region has 15 residues. DNA for the CDR3: TGTGCCAGCAGTTTAGCGGGAGTAGGCACCGGGGAGCTGTTTTTT. Its protein product is CASSLAGVGTGELFF.

This clonotype was picked up many times. The V and J genes are TRBV7-9 and TRBJ1-1; tentatively, D is TRBD1 (6 bases). This CDR3 contains 12 residues. V was trimmed by 4 bases and J by 5 bases, leaving 8 bases between them. Germline CDR1 reads SEHNR; CDR2 reads FQNEAQ (reference sequence). The CDR3, as DNA: TGTGCCAGCAGCTCCCAGGGGACTGAAGCTTTCTTT. Translating it yields CASSSQGTEAFF.

The sample holds many counts of this clonotype. V usage is TRBV29-1 and J usage is TRBJ2-5, with D possibly TRBD2 on 6 matching bases. Trimming cost V 5 bases and J 4 bases, with 11 bases left between them. Germline values: CDR1 SQVTM, CDR2 ANQGSEA. This CDR3 is 12 amino acids long. The CDR3 sequence is CSVLGLGETQYF. In DNA form, the CDR3 reads TGCAGCGTTTTGGGACTTGGAGAGACCCAGTACTTC.

Points on this clonotype: A much bigger clone sits one base away, suggesting this may be a read error. The rearrangement joins TRBV7-9 to TRBJ2-3, with 7 bases lining up with TRBD1. This CDR3 contains 15 residues. CDR1 and CDR2 from the germline V gene are SEHNR and FQNEAQ (reference sequence). The CDR3 sequence is CASSIRPWGTDTRYF. The CDR3 nucleotides read TGTGCCAGCAGCATCCGACCCTGGGGGACAGATACGCGGTATTTT.

The chain employs TRBV27 and TRBJ2-7; TRBD1 matches at 7 bases. Looked up from germline, CDR1 is MNHEY and CDR2 is SMNVEV (reference sequence). This CDR3 is 16 amino acids long. The V segment lost 2 bases and the J segment 3 bases; nucleotides outside the gene matches: 10. CDR3 nucleotides: TGTGCCAGCAGTTTAGGAGACAGGGAGTCAATCTACGAGCAGTACTTC. It specifies CASSLGDRESIYEQYF.

This clonotype was found a few times. In DNA form, the CDR3 reads TGTGCCAGCAGCGTAGGGGTTAGGCTAGCAGGAGATACGCAGTATTTT. This gives the protein CASSVGVRLAGDTQYF. The chain uses TRBV9 and TRBJ2-3; a possible D gene is TRBD2 (5 bases). Germline-derived CDR1 and CDR2 are SGDLS and YYNGEE. The CDR3 has 16 amino acids. With 0 bases removed from V and 5 bases from J, the gap between germline ends came to 16 bases.

This clonotype was seen ten or more times. The chain carries TRBV29-1 and TRBJ2-3, with 10 positions matching TRBD2. The CDR3 has 15 amino acids. V lost 6 bases and J lost 0; bases outside the gene matches: 6. Germline lookup yields CDR1 SQVTM and CDR2 ANQGSEA. In DNA, the CDR3 is TGCAGCGTCTTAAGCGGGGGGGATAGCACAGATACGCAGTATTTT. Translating gives CSVLSGGDSTDTQYF.